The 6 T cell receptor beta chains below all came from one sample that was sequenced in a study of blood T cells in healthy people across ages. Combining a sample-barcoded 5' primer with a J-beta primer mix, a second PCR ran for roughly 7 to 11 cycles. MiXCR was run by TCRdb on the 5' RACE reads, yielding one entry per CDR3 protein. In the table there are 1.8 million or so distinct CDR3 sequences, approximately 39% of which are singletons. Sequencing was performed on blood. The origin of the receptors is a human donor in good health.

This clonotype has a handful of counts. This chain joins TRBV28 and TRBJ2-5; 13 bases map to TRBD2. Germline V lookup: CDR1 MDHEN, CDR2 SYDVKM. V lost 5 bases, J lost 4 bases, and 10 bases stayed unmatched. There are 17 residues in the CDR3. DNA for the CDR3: TGTGCCAGCAGTGCCCCGGGACTAGCGGGGAGCGGAGAGACCCAGTACTTC. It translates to CASSAPGLAGSGETQYF.

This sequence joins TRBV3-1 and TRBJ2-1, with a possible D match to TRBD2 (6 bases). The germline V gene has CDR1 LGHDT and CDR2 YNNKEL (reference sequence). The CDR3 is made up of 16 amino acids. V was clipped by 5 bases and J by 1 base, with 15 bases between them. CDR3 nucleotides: TGTGCCAGCAGCTCCCCCCTAGCGCTTTCCTACAATGAGCAGTTCTTC. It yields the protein CASSSPLALSYNEQFF.

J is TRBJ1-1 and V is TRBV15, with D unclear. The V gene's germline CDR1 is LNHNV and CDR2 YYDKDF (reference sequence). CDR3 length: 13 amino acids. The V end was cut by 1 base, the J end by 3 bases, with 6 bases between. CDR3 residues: CATSRAPDTEAFF. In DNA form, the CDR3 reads TGTGCCACCAGCAGAGCACCGGACACTGAAGCTTTCTTT.

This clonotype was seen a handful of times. The CDR3 nucleotides are TGTGCCAGCAGTCCCGGGACAGGGGGCAAGGCCTTTAACTATGGCTACACCTTC. Protein: CASSPGTGGKAFNYGYTF. This chain uses TRBV12-3 or TRBV12-4 with TRBJ1-2, with 12 bases lining up with TRBD1. CDR3 size: 18 residues. V lost 5 bases and J lost 1; bases outside the gene matches: 11.

The CDR3 nucleotides are TGTGCCAGCATTAGGGCAGGAGGAAGCACAGATACGCAGTATTTT. Amino acid sequence: CASIRAGGSTDTQYF. The gene calls are TRBV7-9 and TRBJ2-3, with D maybe TRBD2 (5 bases). Germline V CDR1 and CDR2: SEHNR, FQNEAQ (reference sequence). The V end was cut by 7 bases, the J end by 0 bases, with 14 bases between. The CDR3 is 15 residues long.

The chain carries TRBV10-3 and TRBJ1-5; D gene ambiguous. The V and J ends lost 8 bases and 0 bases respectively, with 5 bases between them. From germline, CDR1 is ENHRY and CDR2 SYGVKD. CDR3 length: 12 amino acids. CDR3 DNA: TGTGCCATCGCAGATAGCAATCAGCCCCAGCATTTT. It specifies CAIADSNQPQHF.